One T cell receptor beta chain is described in this entry. J was trimmed by 2 bases and V by 5 bases; bases with no gene match: 4. Per the germline V gene, CDR1 is SGHAT and CDR2 is FQDESV (reference sequence). The CDR3 totals 14 residues. The data were taken from a study of shared clonotypes between healthy human individuals. The authors sequenced unsorted PBMC DNA on ten immunoSEQ deep assay plates. Libraries were prepared by immunoSEQ multiplex PCR; TCRdb keeps only in-frame clonotypes and omits some of them. Of approximately 510,000 clones listed, approximately 85% were seen once; the top ten hold roughly 13%.

The V and J genes are TRBV11-1 and TRBJ2-3; 7 bases line up with TRBD1. The TCR comes from a middle-aged woman in good health. Some clones in this sample may be carry-over from other donors' samples. Sequencing input: PBMCs. The DNA for the CDR3 is TGTGCCAGCAGCCTGGGACAGAACACAGATACGCAGTATTTT. Amino acid sequence: CASSLGQNTDTQYF.